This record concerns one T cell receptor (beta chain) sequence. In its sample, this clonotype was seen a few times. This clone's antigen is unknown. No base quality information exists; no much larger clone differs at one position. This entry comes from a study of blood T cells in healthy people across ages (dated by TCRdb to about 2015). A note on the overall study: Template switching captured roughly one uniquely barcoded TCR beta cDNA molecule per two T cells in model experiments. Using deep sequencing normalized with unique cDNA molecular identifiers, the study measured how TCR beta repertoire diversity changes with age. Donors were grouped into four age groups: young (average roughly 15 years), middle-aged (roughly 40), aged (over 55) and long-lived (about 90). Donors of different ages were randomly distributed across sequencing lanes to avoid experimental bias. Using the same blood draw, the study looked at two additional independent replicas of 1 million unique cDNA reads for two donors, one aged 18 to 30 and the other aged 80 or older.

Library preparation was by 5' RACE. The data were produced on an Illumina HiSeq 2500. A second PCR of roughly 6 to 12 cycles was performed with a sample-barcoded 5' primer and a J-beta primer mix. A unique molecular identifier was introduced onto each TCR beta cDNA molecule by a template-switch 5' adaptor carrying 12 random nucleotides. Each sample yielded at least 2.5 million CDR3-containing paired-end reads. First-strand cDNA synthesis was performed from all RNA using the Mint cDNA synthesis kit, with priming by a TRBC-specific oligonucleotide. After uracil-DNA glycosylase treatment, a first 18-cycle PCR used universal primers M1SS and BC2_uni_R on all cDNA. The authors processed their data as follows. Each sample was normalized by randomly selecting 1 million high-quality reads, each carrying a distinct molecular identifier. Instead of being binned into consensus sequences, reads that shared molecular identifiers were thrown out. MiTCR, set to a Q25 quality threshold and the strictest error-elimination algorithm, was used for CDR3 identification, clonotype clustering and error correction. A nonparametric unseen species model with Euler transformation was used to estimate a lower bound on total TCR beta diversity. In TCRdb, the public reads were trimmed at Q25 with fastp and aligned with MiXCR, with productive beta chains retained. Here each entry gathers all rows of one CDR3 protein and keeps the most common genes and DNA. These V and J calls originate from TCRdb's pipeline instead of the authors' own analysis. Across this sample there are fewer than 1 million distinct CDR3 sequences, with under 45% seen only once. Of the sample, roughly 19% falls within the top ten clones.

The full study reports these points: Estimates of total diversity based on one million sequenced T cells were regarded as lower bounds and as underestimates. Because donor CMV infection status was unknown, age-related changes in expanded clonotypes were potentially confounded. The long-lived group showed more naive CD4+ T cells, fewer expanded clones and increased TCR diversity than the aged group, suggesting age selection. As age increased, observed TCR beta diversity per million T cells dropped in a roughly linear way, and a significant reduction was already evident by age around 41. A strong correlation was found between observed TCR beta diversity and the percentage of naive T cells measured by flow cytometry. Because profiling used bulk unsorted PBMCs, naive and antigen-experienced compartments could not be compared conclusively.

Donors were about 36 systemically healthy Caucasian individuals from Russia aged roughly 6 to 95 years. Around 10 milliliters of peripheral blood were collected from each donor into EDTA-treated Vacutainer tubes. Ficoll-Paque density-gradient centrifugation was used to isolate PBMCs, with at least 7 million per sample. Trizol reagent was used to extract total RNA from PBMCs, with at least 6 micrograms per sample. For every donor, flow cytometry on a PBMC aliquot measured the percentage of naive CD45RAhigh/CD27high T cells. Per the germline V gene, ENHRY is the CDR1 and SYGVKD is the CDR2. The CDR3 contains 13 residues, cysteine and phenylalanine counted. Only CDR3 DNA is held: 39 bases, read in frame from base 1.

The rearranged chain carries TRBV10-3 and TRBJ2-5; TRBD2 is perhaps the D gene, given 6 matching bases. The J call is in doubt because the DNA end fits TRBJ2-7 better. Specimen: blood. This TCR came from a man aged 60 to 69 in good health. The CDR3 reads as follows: CAIRASEVYEQYF. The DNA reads TGTGCCATCAGGGCTAGCGAGGTGTACGAGCAGTACTTC.